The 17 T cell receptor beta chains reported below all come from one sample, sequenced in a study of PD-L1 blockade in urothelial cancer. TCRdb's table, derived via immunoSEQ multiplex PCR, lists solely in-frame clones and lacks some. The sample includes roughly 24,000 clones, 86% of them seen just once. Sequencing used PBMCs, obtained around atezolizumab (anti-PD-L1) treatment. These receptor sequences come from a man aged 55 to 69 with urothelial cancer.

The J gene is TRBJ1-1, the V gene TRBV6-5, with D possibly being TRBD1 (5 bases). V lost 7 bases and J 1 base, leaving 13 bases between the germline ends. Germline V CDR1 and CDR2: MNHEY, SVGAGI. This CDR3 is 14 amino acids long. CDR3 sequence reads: CASTRDRRNTEAFF. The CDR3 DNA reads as TGTGCCAGCACGAGAGACAGAAGGAACACTGAAGCTTTCTTT.

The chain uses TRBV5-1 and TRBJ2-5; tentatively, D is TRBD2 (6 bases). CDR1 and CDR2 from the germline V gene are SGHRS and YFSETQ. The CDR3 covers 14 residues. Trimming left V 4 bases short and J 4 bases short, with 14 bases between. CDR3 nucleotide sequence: TGCGCCAGCAGCCCCTACCCGGGAGCAGAGACCCAGTACTTC. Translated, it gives CASSPYPGAETQYF.

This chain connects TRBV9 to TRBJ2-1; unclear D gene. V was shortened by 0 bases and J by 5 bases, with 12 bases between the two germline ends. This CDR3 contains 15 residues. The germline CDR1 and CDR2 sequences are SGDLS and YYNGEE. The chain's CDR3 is CASSVGPLAHNEQFF. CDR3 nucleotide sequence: TGTGCCAGCAGCGTAGGTCCCTTGGCCCACAATGAGCAGTTCTTC.

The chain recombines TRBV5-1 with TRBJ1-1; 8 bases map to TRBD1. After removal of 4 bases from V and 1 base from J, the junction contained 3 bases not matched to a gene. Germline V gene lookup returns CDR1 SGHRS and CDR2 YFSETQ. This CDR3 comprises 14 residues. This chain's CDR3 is CASSRGQANTEAFF. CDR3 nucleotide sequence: TGCGCCAGCAGCCGGGGACAGGCGAACACTGAAGCTTTCTTT. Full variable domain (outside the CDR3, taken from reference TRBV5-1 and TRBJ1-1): KAGVTQTPRYLIKTRGQQVTLSCSPISGHRSVSWYQQTPGQGLQFLFEYFSETQRNKGNFPGRFSGRQFSNSRSEMNVSTLELGDSALYLCASSRGQANTEAFFGQGTRLTVV.

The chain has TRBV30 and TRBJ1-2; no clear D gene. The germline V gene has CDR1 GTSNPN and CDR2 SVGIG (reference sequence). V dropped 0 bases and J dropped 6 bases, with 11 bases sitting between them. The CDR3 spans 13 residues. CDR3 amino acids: CAWSVGNRNGYTF. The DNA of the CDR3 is TGTGCCTGGAGTGTAGGTAACAGAAATGGCTACACCTTC.

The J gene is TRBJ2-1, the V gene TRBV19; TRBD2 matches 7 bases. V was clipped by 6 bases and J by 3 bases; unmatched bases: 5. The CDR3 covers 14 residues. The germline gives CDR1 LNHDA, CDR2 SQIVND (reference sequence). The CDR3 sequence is CASRRRENYNEQFF. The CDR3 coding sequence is TGTGCCAGTAGACGGCGGGAGAACTACAATGAGCAGTTCTTC. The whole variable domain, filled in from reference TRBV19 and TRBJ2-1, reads DGGITQSPKYLFRKEGQNVTLSCEQNLNHDAMYWYRQDPGQGLRLIYYSQIVNDFQKGDIAEGYSVSREKKESFPLTVTSAQKNPTAFYLCASRRRENYNEQFFGPGTRLTVL.

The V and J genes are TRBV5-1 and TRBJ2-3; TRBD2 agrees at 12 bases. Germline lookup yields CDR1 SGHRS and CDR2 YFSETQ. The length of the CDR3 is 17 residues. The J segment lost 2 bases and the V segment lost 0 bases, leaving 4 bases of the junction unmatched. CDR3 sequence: CASSLALAGGITDTQYF. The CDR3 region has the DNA TGCGCCAGCAGCTTGGCTCTAGCGGGAGGGATCACAGATACGCAGTATTTT.

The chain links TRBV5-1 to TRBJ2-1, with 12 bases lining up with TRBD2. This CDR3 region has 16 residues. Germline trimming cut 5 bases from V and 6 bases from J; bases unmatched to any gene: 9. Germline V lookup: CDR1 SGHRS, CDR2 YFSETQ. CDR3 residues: CASSKSLAGGFNEQFF. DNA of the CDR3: TGCGCCAGCAGTAAATCCCTAGCGGGAGGGTTCAATGAGCAGTTCTTC.

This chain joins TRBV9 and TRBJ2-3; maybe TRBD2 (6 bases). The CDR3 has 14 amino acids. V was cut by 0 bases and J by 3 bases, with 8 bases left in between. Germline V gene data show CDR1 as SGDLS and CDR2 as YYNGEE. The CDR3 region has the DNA TGTGCCAGCAGCGTAGTCGGGGGTACAGATACGCAGTATTTT. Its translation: CASSVVGGTDTQYF.

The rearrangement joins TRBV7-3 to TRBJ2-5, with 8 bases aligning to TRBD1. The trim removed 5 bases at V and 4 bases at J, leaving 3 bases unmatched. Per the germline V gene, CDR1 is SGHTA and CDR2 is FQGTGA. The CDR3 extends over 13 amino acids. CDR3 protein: CASSRDRGETQYF. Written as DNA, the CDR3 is TGTGCCAGCAGCCGTGACAGGGGAGAGACCCAGTACTTC.

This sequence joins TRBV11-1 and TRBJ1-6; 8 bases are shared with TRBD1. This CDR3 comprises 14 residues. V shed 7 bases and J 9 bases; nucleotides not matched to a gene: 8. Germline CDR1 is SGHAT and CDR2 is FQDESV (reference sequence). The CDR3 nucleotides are TGTGCCAGCAAAATGGACAGGGCAGGTTCACCCCTCCACTTT. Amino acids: CASKMDRAGSPLHF.

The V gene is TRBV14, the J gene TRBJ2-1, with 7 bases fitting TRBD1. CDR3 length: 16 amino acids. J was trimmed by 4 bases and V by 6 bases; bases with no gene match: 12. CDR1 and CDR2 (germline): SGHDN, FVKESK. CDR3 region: CASSSKRDRTYNEQFF. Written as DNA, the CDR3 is TGTGCCAGCAGTTCTAAGAGGGACAGAACTTACAATGAGCAGTTCTTC.

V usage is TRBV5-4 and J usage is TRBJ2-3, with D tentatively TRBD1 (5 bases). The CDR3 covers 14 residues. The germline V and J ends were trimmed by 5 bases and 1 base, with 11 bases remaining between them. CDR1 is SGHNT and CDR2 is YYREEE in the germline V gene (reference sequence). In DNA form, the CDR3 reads TGTGCCAGCAGGGCTGGGGCGGGCACAGATACGCAGTATTTT. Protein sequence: CASRAGAGTDTQYF.

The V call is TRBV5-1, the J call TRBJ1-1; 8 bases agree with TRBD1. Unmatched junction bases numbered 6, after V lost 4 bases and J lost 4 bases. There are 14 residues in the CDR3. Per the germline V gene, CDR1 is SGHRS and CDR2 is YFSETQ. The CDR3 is CASSGQGVPTEAFF. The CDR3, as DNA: TGCGCCAGCAGCGGACAGGGAGTACCCACTGAAGCTTTCTTT.

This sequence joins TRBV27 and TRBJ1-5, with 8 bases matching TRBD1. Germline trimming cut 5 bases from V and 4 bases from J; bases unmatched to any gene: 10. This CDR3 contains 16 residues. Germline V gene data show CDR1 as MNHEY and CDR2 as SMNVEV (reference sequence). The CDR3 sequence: CASSPLGQGENQPQHF. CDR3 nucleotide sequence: TGTGCCAGCAGTCCACTAGGACAGGGCGAAAATCAGCCCCAGCATTTT.

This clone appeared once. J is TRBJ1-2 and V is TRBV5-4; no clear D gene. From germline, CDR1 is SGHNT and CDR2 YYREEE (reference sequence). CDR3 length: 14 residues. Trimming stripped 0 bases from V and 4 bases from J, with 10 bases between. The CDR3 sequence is CASSLGIEIYGYTF. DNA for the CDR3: TGTGCCAGCAGCTTGGGTATAGAGATCTATGGCTACACCTTC.

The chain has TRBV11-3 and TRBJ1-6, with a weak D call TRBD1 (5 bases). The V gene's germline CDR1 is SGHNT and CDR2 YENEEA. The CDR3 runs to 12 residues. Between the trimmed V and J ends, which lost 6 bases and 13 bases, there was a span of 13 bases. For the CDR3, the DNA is TGTGCCAGCAGGGGGCGAAGTCACCCCCTCCACTTT. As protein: CASRGRSHPLHF.